This T cell receptor delta chain comes out of a study of gamma-delta chains in newborns, infants, children. Whole-study context: Innate gammadelta T cells reportedly expand polyclonally right after birth, driven by microbial exposure, per the title.

The CDR3 contains 18 residues. Germline V lookup: CDR1 TSWWSYY, CDR2 QGS. V was pared by 6 bases and J by 0 bases, with 16 bases of the junction left unmatched. TCRdb re-called the reads with CATT. The sample yields about 1,800 delta-chain clones, around 3% seen once. The sample holds a few counts of this clone. The source of this sequence is a child in good health. The sequenced sample was blood. V is TRDV1 and J is TRDJ1; 7 nucleotides match TRDD3. The CDR3 sequence is CALGTPRLGGSNTDKLIF. As DNA, the CDR3 is TGTGCTCTTGGTACCCCGCGCCTGGGGGGATCTAACACCGATAAACTCATCTTT.